This T cell receptor (beta chain) was identified in a study of T-cell reconstitution after alpha-beta-depleted transplantation in children. This clonotype was seen more than once but under ten times. Its antigen is currently unknown. Library preparation (for TCRbeta) was performed with unique molecular identifiers. TCRdb called the PCR reads again in MiXCR, with one record for every CDR3 protein. The profile shows under 400,000 distinct CDR3 sequences, approximately 23% of them singletons. Study-level results: At day 60, the high TCRbeta diversity found in some patients originated from recipient T cells and thymic progenitors that had survived. About two months after transplant, alpha-beta T cells reportedly came from several hundred expanded graft clones. T-cell counts and diversity were attributed mostly to newly produced T cells one year after transplant.

This CDR3 comprises 13 residues. Germline V gives CDR1 SGHAT, CDR2 FQNNGV. The V end was cut by 5 bases, the J end by 4 bases, with 9 bases between. The specimen was PBMCs, mostly from graft donor cells, collected 180 days after TCRalphabeta/CD19-depleted stem cell transplant. The origin of this receptor is a male patient younger than 18 who had a stem cell transplant for acute lymphoblastic leukemia, so the T cells may come from the graft donor. V usage is TRBV11-2 and J usage is TRBJ1-3; TRBD1 might be the D (6 bases). CDR3 sequence (DNA): TGTGCCAGCAGCACAGGGCCAGGAAACACCATATATTTT. Translated, it gives CASSTGPGNTIYF.